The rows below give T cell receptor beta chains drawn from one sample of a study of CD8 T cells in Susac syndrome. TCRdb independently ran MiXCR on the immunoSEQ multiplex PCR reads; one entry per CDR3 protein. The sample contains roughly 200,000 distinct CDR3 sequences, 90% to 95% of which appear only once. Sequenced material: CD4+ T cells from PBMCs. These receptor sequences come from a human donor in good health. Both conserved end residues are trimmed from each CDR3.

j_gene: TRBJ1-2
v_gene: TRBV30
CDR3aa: AWEGQGASYGYT

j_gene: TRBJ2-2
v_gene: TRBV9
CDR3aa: ASSFGVNTGELF

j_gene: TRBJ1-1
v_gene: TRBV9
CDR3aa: ASSATGLNTEAF

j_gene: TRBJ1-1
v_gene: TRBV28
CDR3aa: ASRRAESGTEAF

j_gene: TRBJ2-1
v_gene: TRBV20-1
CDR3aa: SARVPGQGASNEQF

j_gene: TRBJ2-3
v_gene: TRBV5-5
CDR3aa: ASSSELGTDTQY

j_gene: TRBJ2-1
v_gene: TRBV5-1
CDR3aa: ASSLAGQNYNEQF

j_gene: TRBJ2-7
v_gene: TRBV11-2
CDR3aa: ASSSGLANEQY

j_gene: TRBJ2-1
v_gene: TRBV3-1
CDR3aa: ASSHRDSVF

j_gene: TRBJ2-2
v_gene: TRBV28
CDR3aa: ATCRGSTGELF

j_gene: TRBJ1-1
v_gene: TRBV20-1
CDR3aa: SARGSWGGNTEAF

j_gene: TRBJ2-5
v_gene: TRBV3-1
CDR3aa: ASSRTVQETQY

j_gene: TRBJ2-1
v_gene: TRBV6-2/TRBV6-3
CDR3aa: ASSSQTSSYNEQF

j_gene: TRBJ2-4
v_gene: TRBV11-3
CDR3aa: ASSLDLPIAKNIQY

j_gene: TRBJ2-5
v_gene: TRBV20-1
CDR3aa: SANPTGEWTQY

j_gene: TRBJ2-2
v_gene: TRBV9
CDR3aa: ASSVPRQGGSGELF

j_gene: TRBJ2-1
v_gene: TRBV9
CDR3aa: ASSVATSGGHEQF

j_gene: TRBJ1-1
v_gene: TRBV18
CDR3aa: ASSYRENTEAF

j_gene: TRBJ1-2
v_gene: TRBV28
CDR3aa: ASSSPGTPGGGYT

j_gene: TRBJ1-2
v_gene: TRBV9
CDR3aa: ASSVVPPLGYT

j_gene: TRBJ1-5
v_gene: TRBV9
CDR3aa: ASSSDVNQPQH

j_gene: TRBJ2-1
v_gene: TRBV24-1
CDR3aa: ATSDRQGGSYNEQF

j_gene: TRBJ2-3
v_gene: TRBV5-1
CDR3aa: ASGDSPGGDTQY

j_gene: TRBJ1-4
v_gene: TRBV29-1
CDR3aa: SVALIDRGNEKLF

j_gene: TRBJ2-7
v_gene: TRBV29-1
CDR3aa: SVVLVQGAYEQY

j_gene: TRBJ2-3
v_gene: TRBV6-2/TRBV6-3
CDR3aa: ASSVGGPTDTQY

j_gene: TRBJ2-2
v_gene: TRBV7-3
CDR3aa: ASSSSGTHGGELF

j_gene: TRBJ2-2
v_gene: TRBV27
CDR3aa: ASSLRRVGTGELF

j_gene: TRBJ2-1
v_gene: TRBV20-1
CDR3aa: SARASGPYNEQF

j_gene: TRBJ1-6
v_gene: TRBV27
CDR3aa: ASSSRTGVDSPLH

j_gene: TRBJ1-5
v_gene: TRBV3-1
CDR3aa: ASSQHDRPNQPQH

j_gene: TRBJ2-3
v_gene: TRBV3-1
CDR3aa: ASSRLATGHLTDTQY

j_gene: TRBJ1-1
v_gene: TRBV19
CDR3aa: ASSISERGAF

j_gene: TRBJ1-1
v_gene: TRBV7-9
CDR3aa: ASIGDTEAF

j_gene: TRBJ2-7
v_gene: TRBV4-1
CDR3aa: ASSQAGTESYEQY

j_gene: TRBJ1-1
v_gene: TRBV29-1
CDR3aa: SVERGSSVRGAF

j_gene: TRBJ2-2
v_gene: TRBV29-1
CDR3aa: SVSDRGVDTGELF

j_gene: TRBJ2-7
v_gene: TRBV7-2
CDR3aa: ASSLVSRNSYEQY

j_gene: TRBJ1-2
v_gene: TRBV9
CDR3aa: ASSVDGQNYGYT

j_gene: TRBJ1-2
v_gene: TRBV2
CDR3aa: ASSERGQGMVGYT

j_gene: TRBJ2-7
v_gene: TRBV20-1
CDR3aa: SAGAGTGTHEQY

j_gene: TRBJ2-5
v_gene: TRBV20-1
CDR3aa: RCGGSQETQY

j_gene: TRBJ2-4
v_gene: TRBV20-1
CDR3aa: SANTGGGWNIQY

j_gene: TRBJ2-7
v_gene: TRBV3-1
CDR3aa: ASSHSQEQY